The sample holds a few counts of the clone carrying this T cell receptor (beta chain). It was RNA transcripts that yielded the amplified TCR beta CDR3 regions. A set of HTBI primers served as the primers for a first-round RT-PCR of the TCR CDR3. TCRdb reprocessed the multiplex PCR reads with MiXCR, giving one entry per CDR3 protein. The table includes more than 650,000 distinct CDR3 sequences, approximately 15% detected once. Researchers barred patients who had uncontrolled infection, other autoimmune disease, pregnancy or lactation. This entry comes from a study of T cells in Graves' hyperthyroidism and ophthalmopathy. Study in general: Peripheral blood was secured at the point of initial diagnosis, before any treatment.

Per the germline V gene, CDR1 is SGHAT and CDR2 is FQNNGV. CDR3 length equals 15 residues. V shed 5 bases and J 3 bases; nucleotides not matched to a gene: 3. This sequence joins TRBV11-2 and TRBJ2-4, with TRBD2 identical over 11 bases. The source of this sequence is a young woman with Graves' hyperthyroidism. Sample: blood. CDR3 loop: CASSDSGGGKNIQYF. As DNA, the CDR3 is TGTGCCAGCAGCGATAGCGGGGGGGGCAAAAACATTCAGTACTTC. The variable domain in full, with the rest retrieved from reference TRBV11-2 and TRBJ2-4, is EAGVAQSPRYKIIEKRQSVAFWCNPISGHATLYWYQQILGQGPKLLIQFQNNGVVDDSQLPKDRFSAERLKGVDSTLKIQPAKLEDSAVYLCASSDSGGGKNIQYFGAGTRLSVL.